The 11 T cell receptor beta chains reported below all come from one sample, sequenced in a study of CD8 T cells in Susac syndrome (dated by TCRdb to about 2019). To prepare the library, the immunoSEQ multiplex PCR assay was applied. RNA was extracted using the RNeasy kit, and about 0.45 to 1 ug of the RNA was reverse transcribed with random hexamers. The public reads were reanalyzed by TCRdb: fastp trimming at Q25, MiXCR alignment, in-frame beta chains only. Identical CDR3 protein sequences are pooled into one entry, listed with their most common genes and DNA. This sample holds approximately 110,000 distinct CDR3 sequences; more than 85% were observed only once. The leading ten clones occupy roughly 0.3% of the sample. Sequencing was performed on CD8+ T cells from PBMCs. These receptors were collected from a human donor with multiple sclerosis.

In nucleotides, the CDR3 is TGTGCCAGCAGCGTAGGACAGGGCCACAATGAGCAGTTCTTC. Translated, it gives CASSVGQGHNEQFF. The chain joins TRBV9 to TRBJ2-1, with 7 bases identical to TRBD1. Germline V lookup: CDR1 SGDLS, CDR2 YYNGEE. This CDR3 is built from 14 residues. The V segment lost 0 bases and the J segment 5 bases; nucleotides outside the gene matches: 2. The full variable domain, rest sourced from reference TRBV9 and TRBJ2-1, is DSGVTQTPKHLITATGQRVTLRCSPRSGDLSVYWYQQSLDQGLQFLIQYYNGEERAKGNILERFSAQQFPDLHSELNLSSLELGDSALYFCASSVGQGHNEQFFGPGTRLTVL.

The gene calls are TRBV2 and TRBJ1-1, with D perhaps matching TRBD1 (5 bases). Trimming left V 8 bases short and J 1 base short, with 11 bases between. This CDR3 is built from 13 residues. CDR1 and CDR2 (germline): SNHLY, FYNNEI. The CDR3 protein is CASQMTANTEAFF. The CDR3 DNA follows: TGTGCCAGCCAAATGACAGCGAACACTGAAGCTTTCTTT.

The chain has TRBV6-5 and TRBJ2-7, with D tentatively TRBD1 (5 bases). The CDR3 contains 15 residues. Germline-derived CDR1 and CDR2 are MNHEY and SVGAGI. V was shortened by 6 bases and J by 0 bases, with 15 bases between the two germline ends. The CDR3 DNA reads as TGTGCCAGCAGCCCACAGGCATCCTACTCCTACGAGCAGTACGTC. As protein: CASSPQASYSYEQYV.

The chain recombines TRBV20-1 with TRBJ2-7; D not certain. Trimming stripped 2 bases from V and 3 bases from J, with 14 bases between. Germline values: CDR1 DFQATT, CDR2 SNEGSKA (reference sequence). The CDR3 consists of 14 residues. CDR3 loop: CSARPRGLGYEQYF. The CDR3 DNA follows: TGCAGTGCTAGACCCCGTGGGTTGGGCTACGAGCAGTACTTC.

The J gene is TRBJ2-1, the V gene TRBV20-1; 9 positions match TRBD2. From germline, CDR1 is DFQATT and CDR2 SNEGSKA (reference sequence). With 0 bases clipped from V and 3 bases from J, the junction kept 6 bases outside the gene matches. The CDR3 has 16 residues. In nucleotides, the CDR3 is TGCAGTGCTAGAGAGTCCTGGACTAGCGTCTACAATGAGCAGTTCTTC. Protein sequence: CSARESWTSVYNEQFF.

The J gene is TRBJ2-5, the V gene TRBV24-1; the match to TRBD1 covers 8 bases. Germline-derived CDR1 and CDR2 are KGHDR and SFDVKD. This CDR3 contains 13 residues. V shed 7 bases and J 5 bases; nucleotides not matched to a gene: 5. This CDR3 reads CATRDREIETQYF. The CDR3 nucleotides read TGTGCCACCAGGGACAGGGAAATTGAGACCCAGTACTTC.

The chain is built from TRBV19 and TRBJ2-7; 9 bases map to TRBD1. The CDR3 runs to 14 residues. After removal of 3 bases from V and 6 bases from J, the junction contained 6 bases not matched to a gene. Germline-derived CDR1 and CDR2 are LNHDA and SQIVND (reference sequence). CDR3 in DNA: TGTGCCAGTAGTATTCGACAGGGGGATATCGAGCAGTACTTC. It encodes CASSIRQGDIEQYF.

This sequence joins TRBV5-1 and TRBJ2-3; D ambiguous. The germline V gene encodes CDR1 SGHRS and CDR2 YFSETQ. The ends were cut back, 2 bases at V and 2 bases at J, with 3 bases in the middle. CDR3 length: 12 amino acids. The CDR3 sequence: CASSFNTDTQYF. CDR3 DNA: TGCGCCAGCAGCTTCAACACAGATACGCAGTATTTT.

V is TRBV19 and J is TRBJ2-1, with 11 nucleotides matching TRBD1. Germline CDR1 is LNHDA and CDR2 is SQIVND (reference sequence). V gave up 5 bases and J gave up 8 bases; unmatched junction bases: 5. CDR3 length equals 14 residues. DNA of the CDR3: TGTGCCAGTAGTCCGGGACAGGGGGTCGATGAGCAGTTCTTC. The encoded protein is CASSPGQGVDEQFF.

The chain is built from TRBV19 and TRBJ2-7; D possibly corresponds to TRBD2 (5 bases). Germline V gene lookup returns CDR1 LNHDA and CDR2 SQIVND (reference sequence). The CDR3 runs to 12 residues. Trimming stripped 5 bases from V and 6 bases from J, with 11 bases between. The CDR3 sequence is CASSHKGAEQYF. The CDR3 DNA reads TGTGCCAGTAGTCACAAGGGAGCCGAGCAGTACTTC.

The rearrangement joins TRBV20-1 to TRBJ1-1; weak D call: TRBD1 (6 bases). Germline V gene sequence: CDR1 DFQATT, CDR2 SNEGSKA (reference sequence). Trimming took off 6 bases at V and 3 bases at J, with 20 bases between the two ends. This CDR3 has 15 amino acids. The CDR3 spells CSANDRSHMDTEAFF. CDR3 DNA: TGCAGTGCCAACGACAGGAGCCACATGGACACTGAAGCTTTCTTT.